Following are 32 T cell receptor beta chains from one sample sequenced in a study of blood T cell repertoires in COVID-19. Some clones are missing from TCRdb's copy, which holds only in-frame ones; the method was immunoSEQ multiplex PCR. The sample lists more than 200,000 clones, 84% occurring once. Sequencing input: peripheral blood. Receptors originate from a man in his sixties with acute or convalescent COVID-19.

In its sample, this clone was seen a few times. The chain couples TRBV6-6 to TRBJ2-3; TRBD1 aligns across 8 bases. This CDR3 is 16 amino acids long. Per the germline V gene, CDR1 is MNHNY and CDR2 is SVGAGI (reference sequence). The trim removed 2 bases at V and 3 bases at J, leaving 7 bases unmatched. The CDR3 coding sequence is TGTGCCAGCAGTTACATTAACAGGGGGATGACAGATACGCAGTATTTT. Protein: CASSYINRGMTDTQYF.

This chain connects TRBV18 to TRBJ2-1, with D perhaps TRBD2 (7 bases). The ends were cut back, 0 bases at V and 8 bases at J, with 17 bases in the middle. There are 16 residues in the CDR3. Germline CDR1 KGHSH, CDR2 LQKENI. The CDR3 DNA is TGTGCCAGCTCACCACCGGGGGGGCCTGTTAGGTATGAGCAGTTCTTC. It encodes CASSPPGGPVRYEQFF.

The genes are TRBV2 and TRBJ2-7; maybe TRBD2 (6 bases). V was cut by 2 bases and J by 2 bases, with 7 bases left in between. Germline CDR1 SNHLY, CDR2 FYNNEI. The CDR3 is made up of 13 amino acids. CDR3 region: CASSEPGAYEQYF. CDR3 bases: TGTGCCAGCAGTGAACCGGGAGCCTACGAGCAGTACTTC. The full variable domain, in which reference TRBV2 and TRBJ2-7 provide the parts outside the CDR3, is EPEVTQTPSHQVTQMGQEVILRCVPISNHLYFYWYRQILGQKVEFLVSFYNNEISEKSEIFDDQFSVERPDGSNFTLKIRSTKLEDSAMYFCASSEPGAYEQYFGPGTRLTVT.

The chain is built from TRBV30 and TRBJ2-5; D possibly corresponds to TRBD2 (6 bases). Trimming removed 3 bases at V and 0 bases at J, with 17 bases between. The CDR3 contains 16 residues. Germline lookup yields CDR1 GTSNPN and CDR2 SVGIG (reference sequence). CDR3 sequence: CAWSRGGNGYQETQYF. The CDR3 bases are TGTGCCTGGAGCCGCGGAGGGAATGGGTACCAAGAGACCCAGTACTTC.

The chain is built from TRBV27 and TRBJ1-2; TRBD1 might be the D (6 bases). V lost 5 bases, J lost 5 bases, and 15 bases lay in between. This CDR3 is 14 amino acids long. CDR1 and CDR2 from the germline V gene are MNHEY and SMNVEV (reference sequence). The CDR3 DNA is TGTGCCAGCAGTCCCCGGACAGCCACTTATGGCTACACCTTC. Protein sequence: CASSPRTATYGYTF.

The rearrangement links TRBV19 to TRBJ1-2, with 10 bases identical to TRBD1. Germline V lookup: CDR1 LNHDA, CDR2 SQIVND (reference sequence). V was pared by 6 bases and J by 3 bases, with 7 bases of the junction left unmatched. CDR3 size: 15 residues. CDR3 region: CASSRGQGIHYGYTF. The CDR3 bases are TGTGCCAGTAGCCGGGGACAGGGGATACACTATGGCTACACCTTC.

The chain employs TRBV18 and TRBJ2-7; 7 nucleotides line up with TRBD2. CDR3 length: 14 residues. CDR1 and CDR2 from the germline V gene are KGHSH and LQKENI. With V trimmed by 6 bases and J by 0 bases, 5 bases remained unmatched. The CDR3 region is CASSGGGSSYEQYF. The CDR3, as DNA: TGTGCCAGCTCTGGGGGGGGGAGCTCCTACGAGCAGTACTTC.

This clone occurred a few times. The chain uses TRBV5-5 and TRBJ1-5; D remains ambiguous. V dropped 0 bases and J dropped 15 bases, with 22 bases sitting between them. CDR3 length equals 15 residues. The germline gives CDR1 SGHKS, CDR2 YYEKEE (reference sequence). In nucleotides, the CDR3 is TGTGCCAGCAGCTTGGCTGGGCAGCACCACGACCACGTGCATTTT. This translates into CASSLAGQHHDHVHF.

The sample holds one count of this clone. The V gene is TRBV11-2, the J gene TRBJ1-1; D is unresolved. The CDR3 spans 16 residues. V shed 1 base and J shed 1 base, with 13 bases lying between them. The germline gives CDR1 SGHAT, CDR2 FQNNGV. The DNA of the CDR3 is TGTGCCAGCAGCTTAGGGCTGACATTGGGGAACACTGAAGCTTTCTTT. It encodes CASSLGLTLGNTEAFF.

The chain carries TRBV5-1 and TRBJ2-5; D possibly corresponds to TRBD2 (6 bases). Germline-derived CDR1 and CDR2 are SGHRS and YFSETQ. V gave up 4 bases and J gave up 5 bases, with 15 bases separating them. The CDR3 contains 14 residues. CDR3: CASSPSGEGETQYF. Written as DNA, the CDR3 is TGCGCCAGCAGCCCCTCGGGGGAAGGGGAGACCCAGTACTTC.

V usage is TRBV5-1 and J usage is TRBJ2-2, with no clear D. The CDR3 covers 16 residues. The V gene's germline CDR1 is SGHRS and CDR2 YFSETQ. The V end was cut by 4 bases, the J end by 0 bases, with 13 bases between. CDR3 nucleotides: TGCGCCAGCAGCCTTGCCCCAGCGACGAACACCGGGGAGCTGTTTTTT. Translating it yields CASSLAPATNTGELFF.

This clone has a single count. V is TRBV23-1 and J is TRBJ1-5; 7 bases map to TRBD1. TRBV23-1 qualifies as an ORF whose function is uncertain. CDR3 length equals 16 residues. The trim removed 0 bases at V and 6 bases at J, leaving 8 bases unmatched. The CDR3, as DNA: TGCGCCAGCAGTCAATCAAGCAGGACAGGCGGTCAGCCCCAGCATTTT. Amino acid sequence: CASSQSSRTGGQPQHF.

The gene calls are TRBV5-4 and TRBJ1-1; a possible D gene is TRBD1 (6 bases). V dropped 2 bases and J dropped 2 bases, with 7 bases sitting between them. The CDR3 is 13 residues long. Germline V gene sequence: CDR1 SGHNT, CDR2 YYREEE (reference sequence). The CDR3 is CASSLQGNTEAFF. CDR3 in DNA: TGTGCCAGCAGCTTACAGGGAAACACTGAAGCTTTCTTT. Full variable domain (remainder filled in from reference TRBV5-4 and TRBJ1-1): ETGVTQSPTHLIKTRGQQVTLRCSSQSGHNTVSWYQQALGQGPQFIFQYYREEENGRGNFPPRFSGLQFPNYSSELNVNALELDDSALYLCASSLQGNTEAFFGQGTRLTVV.

The CDR3 DNA sequence: TGTGCCAGCAGTTCCCAAATGGGCGGGAGGGGGTCCTACGAGCAGTACTTC. It translates to CASSSQMGGRGSYEQYF. V usage is TRBV28 and J usage is TRBJ2-7, with 9 bases fitting TRBD2. The junction had 11 bases not matched to a gene; V was cut back by 4 bases and J by 1 base. The CDR3 is made up of 17 amino acids. Germline-derived CDR1 and CDR2 are MDHEN and SYDVKM.

In the case of this clone: The junction departs from the called germline gene at one end, perhaps through a read error. The rearrangement uses TRBV3-1 (or the pseudogene TRBV3-2) and TRBJ2-1; 7 bases map to TRBD2. CDR1 and CDR2 (germline): LGHDT, YNNKEL (reference sequence). The CDR3 loop spans 11 amino acids. DNA of the CDR3: TGTGCCAGCAGCCAAGCGAGCGGGGTGATCTTC. This gives the protein CASSQASGVIF.

V is TRBV6-1 and J is TRBJ2-5, with D maybe TRBD2 (5 bases). Germline lookup yields CDR1 MNHNS and CDR2 SASEGT. V was shortened by 1 base and J by 5 bases, with 20 bases between the two germline ends. The CDR3 loop spans 17 amino acids. CDR3 residues: CASSEGWTGLVGETQYF. CDR3 coding DNA: TGTGCCAGCAGTGAAGGATGGACTGGGCTCGTCGGGGAGACCCAGTACTTC.

A word on this clone: The CDR3 ends on some other residue instead of the conserved phenylalanine or tryptophan, so this is likely a read error. J is TRBJ1-5 and V is TRBV18; D is possibly TRBD1 (5 bases). Trimming stripped 4 bases from V and 4 bases from J, with 17 bases between. The CDR3 has 16 amino acids. Germline-derived CDR1 and CDR2 are KGHSH and LQKENI. This CDR3 reads CASSRAGPLGNQPQHL. The CDR3 nucleotides read TGTGCCAGCTCACGGGCAGGGCCCCTGGGGAATCAGCCCCAGCATCTT.

The chain is built from TRBV5-5 and TRBJ2-5; a possible D gene is TRBD1 (6 bases). This CDR3 spans 14 amino acids. Germline CDR1 and CDR2: SGHKS and YYEKEE (reference sequence). Trimming removed 3 bases at V and 1 base at J, with 10 bases between. The CDR3 reads CASSWKGVQETQYF. In DNA, the CDR3 is TGTGCCAGCAGCTGGAAGGGGGTCCAAGAGACCCAGTACTTC.

The chain recombines TRBV28 with TRBJ1-2; D may be TRBD1 (6 bases). This CDR3 spans 13 amino acids. Germline lookup yields CDR1 MDHEN and CDR2 SYDVKM. V lost 4 bases to trimming and J lost 7 bases, with 13 bases between them. This CDR3 is CASSSPSGAGYTF. The CDR3, as DNA: TGTGCCAGCAGTTCACCCTCAGGGGCTGGCTACACCTTC.

The chain has TRBV6-5 and TRBJ2-7; 11 bases map to TRBD2. The length of the CDR3 is 15 residues. V lost 6 bases and J lost 2; bases outside the gene matches: 6. CDR1 MNHEY and CDR2 SVGAGI come from the germline V gene. CDR3 amino acids: CASRKGTSGTYEQYF. For the CDR3, the DNA is TGTGCCAGCAGAAAAGGGACTAGCGGTACCTACGAGCAGTACTTC.

The V and J genes are TRBV4-1 and TRBJ1-4; D possibly corresponds to TRBD1 (5 bases). The length of the CDR3 is 14 residues. Germline V gives CDR1 MGHRA, CDR2 YSYEKL. Trimming removed 1 base from V and 8 bases from J, with 11 bases in between. The CDR3 here is CASSQAVWGEKLFF. The CDR3 DNA sequence: TGCGCCAGCAGCCAAGCCGTATGGGGCGAAAAACTGTTTTTT.

Remarks on this clone: Distinct nucleotide sequences in the sample also encode this CDR3. The gene calls are TRBV18 and TRBJ2-7; D ambiguous. The CDR3 is 13 residues long. Germline loops: CDR1 KGHSH, CDR2 LQKENI. The V end lost 3 bases, the J end lost 2 bases, and 8 bases lay between the germline ends. The CDR3 sequence is CASSPPGTYEQYF. The DNA for the CDR3 is TGTGCCAGCTCACCGCCAGGCACCTACGAGCAGTACTTC. Complete variable domain (other parts from reference TRBV18 and TRBJ2-7): NAGVMQNPRHLVRRRGQEARLRCSPMKGHSHVYWYRQLPEEGLKFMVYLQKENIIDESGMPKERFSAEFPKEGPSILRIQQVVRGDSAAYFCASSPPGTYEQYFGPGTRLTVT.

The rearrangement uses TRBV7-9 and TRBJ2-1; the match to TRBD1 covers 11 bases. With V trimmed by 6 bases and J by 6 bases, 13 bases remained unmatched. Germline V gene lookup returns CDR1 SEHNR and CDR2 FQNEAQ (reference sequence). The CDR3 totals 17 residues. The CDR3 DNA sequence: TGTGCCAGCAGGGCGGATCCAGGACAGGGGGCGAGCAATGAGCAGTTCTTC. Translating gives CASRADPGQGASNEQFF. The full variable domain, with the rest looked up from reference TRBV7-9 and TRBJ2-1, is DTGVSQNPRHKITKRGQNVTFRCDPISEHNRLYWYRQTLGQGPEFLTYFQNEAQLEKSRLLSDRFSAERPKGSFSTLEIQRTEQGDSAMYLCASRADPGQGASNEQFFGPGTRLTVL.

V and J are TRBV2 and TRBJ2-7, with D perhaps TRBD2 (7 bases). V was cut by 9 bases and J by 7 bases, with 13 bases left in between. Germline CDR1 reads SNHLY; CDR2 reads FYNNEI. The CDR3 sequence is 11 residues long. As DNA, the CDR3 is TGTGCCAGTGCGGGGGCTTGGGAGCAGTACTTC. Translated, it gives CASAGAWEQYF.

The V gene is TRBV7-9, the J gene TRBJ1-2, with D possibly TRBD1 on 6 matching bases. Germline V lookup: CDR1 SEHNR, CDR2 FQNEAQ (reference sequence). Trimming left V 6 bases short and J 6 bases short, with 20 bases between. The CDR3 sequence is 15 residues long. The CDR3 DNA reads TGTGCCAGCAGTCGGGACATCGGTCTGAGACATGGCTACACCTTC. Amino acid sequence: CASSRDIGLRHGYTF.

There are a few counts of this clone. The chain couples TRBV5-1 to TRBJ1-3; TRBD1 agrees at 8 bases. The CDR3 contains 17 residues. V lost 0 bases to trimming and J lost 3 bases; unmatched junction nucleotides: 8. CDR1 is SGHRS, CDR2 YFSETQ, per germline. This CDR3 reads CASSLGRTGRSGNTIYF. The CDR3, as DNA: TGCGCCAGCAGCTTGGGGCGGACAGGGCGAAGTGGAAACACCATATATTTT. The full variable domain, its missing parts supplied by reference TRBV5-1 and TRBJ1-3, is KAGVTQTPRYLIKTRGQQVTLSCSPISGHRSVSWYQQTPGQGLQFLFEYFSETQRNKGNFPGRFSGRQFSNSRSEMNVSTLELGDSALYLCASSLGRTGRSGNTIYFGEGSWLTVV.

The rearrangement uses TRBV11-3 and TRBJ2-2; 7 bases line up with TRBD2. CDR3 size: 14 residues. CDR1 and CDR2 from the germline V gene are SGHNT and YENEEA. V gave up 5 bases and J gave up 5 bases; unmatched junction bases: 5. In nucleotides, the CDR3 is TGTGCCAGCAGCCCGGGGGGTCTTACCGGGGAGCTGTTTTTT. Its translation: CASSPGGLTGELFF.

In DNA, the CDR3 is TGTGCCTGGAGTGTACCGGACAGAGGGAAGCTAAAACTGTTTTTT. Its translation is CAWSVPDRGKLKLFF. The rearrangement joins TRBV30 to TRBJ1-4, with D possibly TRBD1 on 6 matching bases. The CDR3 has 15 amino acids. The germline V gene has CDR1 GTSNPN and CDR2 SVGIG (reference sequence). The V end lost 0 bases, the J end lost 10 bases, and 18 bases lay between the germline ends.

The genes are TRBV29-1 and TRBJ2-1; 8 bases are shared with TRBD1. The length of the CDR3 is 11 residues. CDR1 SQVTM and CDR2 ANQGSEA come from the germline V gene. The trim removed 8 bases at V and 10 bases at J, leaving 7 bases unmatched. The CDR3 protein is CSSTGGYEQFF. The CDR3 nucleotides read TGCAGCTCTACAGGGGGATACGAGCAGTTCTTC.

Here the CDR3 reads CASSSAVAGEYEQYF. The CDR3 DNA follows: TGTGCCAGCAGTTCCGCCGTAGCGGGAGAGTACGAGCAGTACTTC. This chain connects TRBV6-5 to TRBJ2-7; 9 positions match TRBD2. CDR1 and CDR2 from the germline V gene are MNHEY and SVGAGI. V shed 4 bases and J 4 bases; nucleotides not matched to a gene: 8. The CDR3 has 15 residues.

V and J are TRBV6-5 and TRBJ2-3; perhaps TRBD1 as D (6 bases). The CDR3 extends over 14 amino acids. CDR1 and CDR2 from the germline V gene are MNHEY and SVGAGI. V was trimmed by 5 bases and J by 0 bases, leaving 9 bases between them. In nucleotides, the CDR3 is TGTGCCAGCAGTCCCGGACAGAGCACAGATACGCAGTATTTT. Protein sequence: CASSPGQSTDTQYF.

The table lists this clone with a count of one. The chain joins TRBV5-6 to TRBJ1-5, with D perhaps matching TRBD1 (5 bases). This CDR3 region has 15 residues. V shed 0 bases and J shed 4 bases, with 11 bases lying between them. Germline V lookup: CDR1 SGHDT, CDR2 YYEEEE. The CDR3 spells CASSLVTGPNQPQHF. The CDR3 nucleotides are TGTGCCAGCAGCTTGGTTACAGGCCCGAATCAGCCCCAGCATTTT. The entire variable domain, with the rest obtained from reference TRBV5-6 and TRBJ1-5, is as follows: DAGVTQSPTHLIKTRGQQVTLRCSPKSGHDTVSWYQQALGQGPQFIFQYYEEEERQRGNFPDRFSGHQFPNYSSELNVNALLLGDSALYLCASSLVTGPNQPQHFGDGTRLSIL.